The rows below give T cell receptor beta chains drawn from one sample of a study of blood T cell repertoires in COVID-19. TCRdb's table, derived via immunoSEQ multiplex PCR, lists solely in-frame clones and lacks some. The sample lists approximately 72,000 clones, over 75% occurring once. Sequencing was carried out using peripheral blood. These receptors all come from a man in his fifties with acute or convalescent COVID-19. Both conserved end residues are part of each CDR3. Fields, in order: J gene, D gene, V gene, clone size, CDR3 protein, CDR3 DNA. The D gene is left open where the match is weak. Some rows mark clone size as missing; the rest say once, few, many or name a class of expanded clone.

J gene: TRBJ2-2; D gene: NA; V gene: TRBV19; clone size: NA; CDR3 protein: CASSATGEGGELFF; CDR3 DNA: TGTGCCAGTAGTGCGACAGGGGAGGGCGGGGAGCTGTTTTTT
J gene: TRBJ2-4; D gene: TRBD1; V gene: TRBV5-1; clone size: once; CDR3 protein: CASSLETGDNIQYF; CDR3 DNA: TGCGCCAGCAGCTTGGAGACAGGGGACAACATTCAGTACTTC
J gene: TRBJ2-5; D gene: TRBD1; V gene: TRBV12-5; clone size: NA; CDR3 protein: CASGLSMTGRQTQYF; CDR3 DNA: TGTGCTAGTGGTTTGTCAATGACAGGGAGACAGACCCAGTACTTC
J gene: TRBJ1-2; D gene: NA; V gene: TRBV13; clone size: once; CDR3 protein: CASSPTGSDGYTF; CDR3 DNA: TGTGCCAGCAGCCCTACAGGGTCGGATGGCTACACCTTC
J gene: TRBJ1-4; D gene: NA; V gene: TRBV5-1; clone size: NA; CDR3 protein: CASSSRGQGEKLFF; CDR3 DNA: TGCGCCAGCAGCTCGCGGGGGCAAGGAGAAAAACTGTTTTTT
J gene: TRBJ1-5; D gene: TRBD1; V gene: TRBV7-8; clone size: NA; CDR3 protein: CASSATGAQYSNQPQHF; CDR3 DNA: TGTGCCAGCAGCGCGACAGGGGCCCAATATAGCAATCAGCCCCAGCATTTT
J gene: TRBJ2-7; D gene: NA; V gene: TRBV18; clone size: NA; CDR3 protein: CASSPSGQPYEQYF; CDR3 DNA: TGTGCCAGCTCACCATCGGGACAACCCTACGAGCAGTACTTC
J gene: TRBJ2-1; D gene: TRBD2; V gene: TRBV7-8; clone size: NA; CDR3 protein: CASSLELAGNNEQFF; CDR3 DNA: TGTGCCAGCAGCTTAGAGCTAGCGGGAAACAATGAGCAGTTCTTC
J gene: TRBJ2-5; D gene: TRBD1; V gene: TRBV3-1/TRBV3-2; clone size: NA; CDR3 protein: CASSQQGQGSYF; CDR3 DNA: TGTGCCAGCAGCCAGCAGGGACAGGGCTCCTACTTC
J gene: TRBJ2-2; D gene: NA; V gene: TRBV3-1/TRBV3-2; clone size: NA; CDR3 protein: CASSRTGTTGELFF; CDR3 DNA: TGTGCCAGCAGCCGGACGGGAACCACCGGGGAGCTGTTTTTT
J gene: TRBJ2-4; D gene: NA; V gene: TRBV12-3/TRBV12-4; clone size: NA; CDR3 protein: CASSLRGGNIQYF; CDR3 DNA: TGTGCCAGCAGTTTAAGGGGTGGAAACATTCAGTACTTC